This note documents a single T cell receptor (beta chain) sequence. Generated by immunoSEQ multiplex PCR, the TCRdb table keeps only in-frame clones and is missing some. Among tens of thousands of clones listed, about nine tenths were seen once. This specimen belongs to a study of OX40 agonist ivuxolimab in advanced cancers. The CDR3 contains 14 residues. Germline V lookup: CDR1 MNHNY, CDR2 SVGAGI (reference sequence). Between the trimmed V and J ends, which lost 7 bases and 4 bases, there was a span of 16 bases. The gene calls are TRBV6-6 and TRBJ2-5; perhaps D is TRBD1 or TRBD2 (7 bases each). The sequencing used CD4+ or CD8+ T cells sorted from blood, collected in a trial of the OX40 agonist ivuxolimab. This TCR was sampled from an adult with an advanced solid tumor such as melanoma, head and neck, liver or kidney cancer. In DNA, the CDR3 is TGTGCCAGCACCCAGGGGGGGTTCCCAGAGACCCAGTACTTC. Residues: CASTQGGFPETQYF.